A single sample gave rise to the 17 T cell receptor beta chains below, sequenced in a study of T-cell reconstitution after alpha-beta-depleted transplantation in children. Construction of the TCRbeta library involved unique molecular identifiers. TCRdb fed the PCR reads into MiXCR, producing one record per CDR3 protein. The repertoire has roughly 400,000 distinct CDR3 sequences, around 21% of them found once; the top ten carry around 4%. The sample consisted of PBMCs from the stem cell graft donor, taken from the stem cell graft. The receptors originated from a human donor who donated a stem cell graft to a child with acute myeloid leukemia.

This clonotype was detected only a few times. CDR3: CASSWVGPDTQYF. DNA for the CDR3: TGTGCCAGCAGTTGGGTCGGCCCAGATACGCAGTATTTT. This sequence joins TRBV12-3 or TRBV12-4 and TRBJ2-3; D gene uncertain. CDR3 length equals 13 residues. With 4 bases removed from V and 4 bases from J, the gap between germline ends came to 9 bases.

This clonotype was observed at least ten times. The chain carries TRBV12-3 or TRBV12-4 and TRBJ1-3, with a tentative D call TRBD1 (5 bases). V gave up 8 bases and J gave up 8 bases, with 19 bases separating them. CDR3 size: 14 residues. The CDR3 bases are TGTGCCAGCCCCAAGGGCAGGGATGGGTACACCATATATTTT. Translating it yields CASPKGRDGYTIYF.

This clonotype came up many times. The chain has TRBV10-3 and TRBJ2-7, with a tentative D call TRBD1 (6 bases). This CDR3 region has 14 residues. V dropped 3 bases and J dropped 3 bases, with 12 bases sitting between them. The V gene's germline CDR1 is ENHRY and CDR2 SYGVKD. The chain's CDR3 is CAISDWTANYEQYF. The CDR3 region has the DNA TGTGCCATCAGTGATTGGACAGCGAACTACGAGCAGTACTTC.

CDR3 residues: CASSLSPLWESNYGYTF. In nucleotides, the CDR3 is TGTGCCAGCAGTTTATCTCCCCTTTGGGAGTCTAACTATGGCTACACCTTC. The chain links TRBV27 to TRBJ1-2; D is unresolved. Trimming stripped 0 bases from V and 0 bases from J, with 14 bases between. Germline V gene sequence: CDR1 MNHEY, CDR2 SMNVEV (reference sequence). CDR3 length: 17 residues.

This clonotype was observed a few times. This chain links TRBV2 with TRBJ2-7; possible D gene TRBD1, 5 bases. Germline CDR1 is SNHLY and CDR2 is FYNNEI. V was clipped by 1 base and J by 3 bases, with 10 bases between them. This CDR3 comprises 14 residues. CDR3 DNA sequence: TGTGCCAGCAGTGAAGTCAGGGCCAGCTACGAGCAGTACTTC. It specifies CASSEVRASYEQYF.

This clonotype was observed at least ten times. An end of the junction differs from the germline gene, which may be a read error. The chain uses TRBV5-1 and TRBJ2-7, with 9 nucleotides matching TRBD1. The CDR3 runs to 14 residues. CDR1 SGHRS and CDR2 YFSETQ come from the germline V gene. The CDR3 loop is CASSSGTGSYEQYF. As DNA, the CDR3 is TGTGCCAGCAGTTCCGGGACAGGGTCCTACGAGCAGTACTTC. Drawing the rest from reference TRBV5-1 and TRBJ2-7, the complete variable domain is KAGVTQTPRYLIKTRGQQVTLSCSPISGHRSVSWYQQTPGQGLQFLFEYFSETQRNKGNFPGRFSGRQFSNSRSEMNVSTLELGDSALYLCASSSGTGSYEQYFGPGTRLTVT.

Here the CDR3 reads CASSQGHSYEQYF. The CDR3 region has the DNA TGTGCCAGCAGCCAAGGGCACTCCTACGAGCAGTACTTC. J is TRBJ2-7 and V is TRBV27; no definite D call. The CDR3 is 13 amino acids. Per the germline V gene, CDR1 is MNHEY and CDR2 is SMNVEV (reference sequence). Deletions cut 6 bases from V and 0 bases from J, with 9 bases between.

This clonotype was counted at least ten times. The CDR3 sequence is CSARVLAGGTDTQYF. The DNA of the CDR3 is TGCAGTGCTAGAGTTTTAGCGGGAGGCACAGATACGCAGTATTTT. This chain joins TRBV20-1 and TRBJ2-3, with 9 bases lining up with TRBD2. The CDR3 consists of 15 residues. The V gene end was trimmed by 1 base and the J gene end by 1 base; junction bases not matched to a gene: 3. Germline CDR1 and CDR2: DFQATT and SNEGSKA (reference sequence).

The J gene is TRBJ2-1, the V gene TRBV25-1; 8 positions match TRBD2. From germline, CDR1 is MGHDK and CDR2 SYGVNS. CDR3 length: 20 residues. V was clipped by 2 bases and J by 0 bases; unmatched bases: 15. The CDR3 protein is CASSEPLRRGSGSSYNEQFF. For the CDR3, the DNA is TGTGCCAGCAGTGAACCACTCCGGAGGGGCAGCGGGAGCTCCTACAATGAGCAGTTCTTC.

V gene TRBV6-2 or TRBV6-3 combines with J gene TRBJ2-7, with TRBD2 matching 9 bases. The germline gives CDR1 MNHEY, CDR2 SVGEGT. V gave up 0 bases and J gave up 2 bases; unmatched junction bases: 11. This CDR3 has 18 residues. CDR3 sequence: CASSYSEGLAGKTYEQYF. CDR3 bases: TGTGCCAGCAGTTACTCGGAGGGGCTAGCGGGGAAGACCTACGAGCAGTACTTC.

This chain joins TRBV4-1 and TRBJ2-7; possibly TRBD2 for D (6 bases). The ends were cut back, 1 base at V and 9 bases at J, with 22 bases in the middle. The CDR3 extends over 16 amino acids. Germline V gene lookup returns CDR1 MGHRA and CDR2 YSYEKL. The CDR3 spells CASSQVSARDHSLQYF. In DNA, the CDR3 is TGCGCCAGCAGCCAAGTTAGTGCGCGGGATCATTCGTTGCAGTACTTC.

This clonotype was seen just once. The chain links TRBV20-1 to TRBJ1-5; 7 bases are a match to TRBD1. The CDR3 runs to 14 residues. Looked up from germline, CDR1 is DFQATT and CDR2 is SNEGSKA (reference sequence). V shed 3 bases, J shed 2 bases, and the junction held 4 bases outside the gene matches. In DNA, the CDR3 is TGCAGTGCTAGTAGGGGGCTGGGCAATCAGCCCCAGCATTTT. Translating gives CSASRGLGNQPQHF.

The J gene is TRBJ2-6, the V gene TRBV12-3 or TRBV12-4; 7 nucleotides line up with TRBD1. V gave up 3 bases and J gave up 2 bases; unmatched junction bases: 1. This CDR3 has 15 residues. The CDR3 spells CASSFQGAGANVLTF. The CDR3 region has the DNA TGTGCCAGCAGTTTCCAGGGGGCTGGGGCCAACGTCCTGACTTTC.

This clonotype was counted many times. V gene TRBV20-1 combines with J gene TRBJ2-1, with 12 bases that match TRBD2. CDR1 is DFQATT and CDR2 is SNEGSKA in the germline V gene (reference sequence). The CDR3 covers 15 residues. J gave up 9 bases and V 5 bases, and 11 bases lay outside the gene matches. CDR3 loop: CSAGRRTSGIGEQFF. In nucleotides, the CDR3 is TGCAGTGCTGGGCGTCGGACTAGCGGGATCGGTGAGCAGTTCTTC.

This clonotype was seen a handful of times. J is TRBJ2-7 and V is TRBV29-1; the D gene is possibly TRBD2 (5 bases). Germline V gene sequence: CDR1 SQVTM, CDR2 ANQGSEA. V lost 6 bases, J lost 3 bases, and 15 bases lay in between. CDR3 length: 13 amino acids. The CDR3, as DNA: TGCAGCGTAGACACCGGGAAGGACTACGAGCAGTACTTC. It is translated as CSVDTGKDYEQYF.

This clonotype showed up many times. The J gene is TRBJ2-2, the V gene TRBV7-9; D call uncertain. This CDR3 spans 17 amino acids. V was shortened by 5 bases and J by 0 bases, with 16 bases between the two germline ends. Germline V lookup: CDR1 SEHNR, CDR2 FQNEAQ (reference sequence). The CDR3: CASSPRRAETNTGELFF. CDR3 coding DNA: TGTGCCAGCAGCCCCCGAAGGGCAGAAACGAACACCGGGGAGCTGTTTTTT.

There are a few counts of this clonotype. The CDR3: CATRQGENGELFF. As DNA, the CDR3 is TGTGCCACGCGACAGGGGGAGAACGGGGAGCTGTTTTTT. This rearrangement joins TRBV24-1 to TRBJ2-2; 9 bases match TRBD1. The CDR3 has 13 residues. Germline-derived CDR1 and CDR2 are KGHDR and SFDVKD. J was trimmed by 7 bases and V by 10 bases; bases with no gene match: 6.